This T cell receptor (beta chain) was recovered during a study of a mutant IDH1 vaccine in newly diagnosed glioma. The germline gives CDR1 LGHNT, CDR2 FRNRAP. V was shortened by 0 bases and J by 3 bases, with 9 bases between the two germline ends. CDR3 length: 15 residues. Time point here: week 47, end of study. The vaccine gave 300 ug of a 20-mer mutant IDH1 peptide subcutaneously per dose. This clone was counted once. Its antigen is as yet unknown. The repertoire was sequenced with immunoSEQ multiplex PCR; TCRdb's copy has only in-frame clones and lacks some. The profile shows 25,000 or so clones, less than 90% of them singletons.

The input for sequencing was PBMCs, taken from a glioma patient whose treatment included an IDH1 peptide vaccine. The sequence was collected from a man aged 35 to 55 with glioma. The chain carries TRBV12-5 and TRBJ1-5; D is undetermined. The CDR3 spells CASGLVNSANQPQHF. In DNA, the CDR3 is TGTGCTAGTGGTTTGGTTAACAGCGCCAATCAGCCCCAGCATTTT.